This paragraph covers one T cell receptor (beta chain) sequence. The antigen remains unidentified. This entry comes from a study of T cells expressing NK-cell markers. Study-level findings and limits: Dominant NKG2C+ clonotypes made up about 1.0-7.5% of CD8+ T cells in roughly six donors.

The CDR3 spans 12 residues. CDR1 is GTSNPN and CDR2 is SVGIG in the germline V gene (reference sequence). From its re-call of the 5' RACE reads, TCRdb lists each CDR3 protein once, without DNA. The sample totals about 260,000 distinct CDR3 sequences. The V and J genes are TRBV30 and TRBJ1-4. The TCR sequence derives from a man between 18 and 35 years old in good health. Sample: blood T cells: a sorted CD56 or NKG2C T cell subset, CD4+ or CD8+ T cells, or bulk PBMC T cells (not recorded which). Here the CDR3 reads CAWSVTREKLFF.